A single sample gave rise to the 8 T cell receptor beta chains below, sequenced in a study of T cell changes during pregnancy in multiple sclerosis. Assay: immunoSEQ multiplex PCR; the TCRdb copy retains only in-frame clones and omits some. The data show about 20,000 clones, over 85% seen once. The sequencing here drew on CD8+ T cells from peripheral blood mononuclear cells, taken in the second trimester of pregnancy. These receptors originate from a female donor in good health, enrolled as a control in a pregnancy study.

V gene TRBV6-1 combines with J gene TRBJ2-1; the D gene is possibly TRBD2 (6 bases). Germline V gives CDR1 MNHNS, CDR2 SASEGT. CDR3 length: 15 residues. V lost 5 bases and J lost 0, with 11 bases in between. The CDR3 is CASSRDSSSYNEQFF. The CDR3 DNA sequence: TGTGCCAGCAGTCGGGACTCGAGCTCCTACAATGAGCAGTTCTTC.

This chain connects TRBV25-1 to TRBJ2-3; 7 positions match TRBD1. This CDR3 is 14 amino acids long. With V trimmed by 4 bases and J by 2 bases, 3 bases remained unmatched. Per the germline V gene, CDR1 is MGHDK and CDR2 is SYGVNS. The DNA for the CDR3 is TGTGCCAGCAGTGGCGGACAGGTCACAGATACGCAGTATTTT. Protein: CASSGGQVTDTQYF.

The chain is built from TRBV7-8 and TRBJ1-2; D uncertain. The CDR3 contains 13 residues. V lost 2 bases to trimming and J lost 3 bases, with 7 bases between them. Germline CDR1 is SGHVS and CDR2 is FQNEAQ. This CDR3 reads CASSLRSYYGYTF. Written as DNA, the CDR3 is TGTGCCAGCAGCTTACGGAGCTACTATGGCTACACCTTC. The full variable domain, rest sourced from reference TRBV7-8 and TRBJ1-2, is GAGVSQSPRYKVAKRGQDVALRCDPISGHVSLFWYQQALGQGPEFLTYFQNEAQLDKSGLPSDRFFAERPEGSVSTLKIQRTQQEDSAVYLCASSLRSYYGYTFGSGTRLTVV.

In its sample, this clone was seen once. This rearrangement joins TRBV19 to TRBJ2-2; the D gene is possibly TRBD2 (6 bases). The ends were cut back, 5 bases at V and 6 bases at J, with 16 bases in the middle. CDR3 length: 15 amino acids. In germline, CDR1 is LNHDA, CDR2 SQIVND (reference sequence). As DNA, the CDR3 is TGTGCCAGTAGTCTACGGGGGAGTGGAGCCGGGGAGCTGTTTTTT. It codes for CASSLRGSGAGELFF.

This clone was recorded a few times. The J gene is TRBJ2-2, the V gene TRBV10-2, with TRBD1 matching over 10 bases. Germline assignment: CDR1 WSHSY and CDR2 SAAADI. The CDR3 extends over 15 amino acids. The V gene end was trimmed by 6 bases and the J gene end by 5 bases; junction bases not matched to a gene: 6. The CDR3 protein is CASRPGTGETGELFF. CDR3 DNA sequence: TGCGCCAGCAGACCGGGGACAGGGGAAACCGGGGAGCTGTTTTTT.

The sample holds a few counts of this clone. The CDR3 DNA is TGTGCCAGCAGCTCCGGACAGTTAGACGAAAAACTGTTTTTT. Its protein product is CASSSGQLDEKLFF. The chain employs TRBV9 and TRBJ1-4; possible D gene TRBD1, 6 bases. The V gene's germline CDR1 is SGDLS and CDR2 YYNGEE. V lost 4 bases and J 8 bases, leaving 15 bases between the germline ends. The CDR3 sequence is 14 residues long.

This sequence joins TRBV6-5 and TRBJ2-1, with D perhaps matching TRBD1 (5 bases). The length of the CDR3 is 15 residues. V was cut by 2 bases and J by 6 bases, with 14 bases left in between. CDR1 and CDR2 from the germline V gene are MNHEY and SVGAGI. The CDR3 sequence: CASSYEAGPGNEQFF. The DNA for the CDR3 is TGTGCCAGCAGTTACGAAGCAGGGCCCGGCAATGAGCAGTTCTTC.

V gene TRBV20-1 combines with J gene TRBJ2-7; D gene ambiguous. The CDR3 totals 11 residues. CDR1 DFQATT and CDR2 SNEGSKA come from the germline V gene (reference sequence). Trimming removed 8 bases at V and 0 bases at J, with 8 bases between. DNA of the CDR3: TGCAGTATACCCAGCTCCTACGAGCAGTACTTC. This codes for CSIPSSYEQYF.